Listed here are 32 T cell receptor beta chains from one sample, sequenced in a study of vaccination effects on CD4 cells after COVID-19 (dated 2022 in TCRdb). Antigens for these TCRs are unknown. Libraries were prepared through the immunoSEQ multiplex PCR assay. TCRdb provides this immuneACCESS table in a form limited to in-frame rearrangements. Some clones are lacking; in checked studies, under half of them reflect an unresolved V gene, and why the rest are absent is not known. The sample data list tens of thousands of clones, and more than 55% of these were observed just once. Of the sample, 7.5% to 9.5% falls within the top ten clones. The ViraFEST assay stimulated PBMC with viral peptide pools and then used TCR sequencing to identify antigen-specific CD4+ T cell clonotypes by expansion. After 10 days of culture, CD4+ T cells were isolated with the EasySep CD4+ T cell isolation kit. Two doses of either the BNT162b2 or the mRNA-1273 mRNA SARS-CoV-2 vaccine were administered to participants.

The material was CD4+ T cells from PBMCs cultured with SARS-CoV-2 spike peptides, obtained after COVID-19 vaccination. Interpreted using the paper, the cell subset or site label stands for: SARS-CoV-2 spike overlapping peptide pool stimulation. Receptor source: a human donor who received a COVID-19 vaccine.

The rearrangement joins TRBV18 to TRBJ2-7, with 10 bases lining up with TRBD2. V was pared by 1 base and J by 5 bases, with 8 bases of the junction left unmatched. Germline V gene data show CDR1 as KGHSH and CDR2 as LQKENI. The CDR3 is 16 amino acids. The CDR3 here is CASSPQALAGAHEQYF. CDR3 DNA: TGTGCCAGCTCACCACAAGCCCTAGCGGGAGCCCACGAGCAGTACTTC.

The chain combines TRBV4-2 with TRBJ2-2; 8 bases are a match to TRBD2. The CDR3 loop spans 22 amino acids. The germline gives CDR1 LGHNA, CDR2 YNFKEQ. V was clipped by 2 bases and J by 2 bases; unmatched bases: 22. CDR3 protein: CASSQSYTRGRPHLRNTGELFF. CDR3 nucleotide sequence: TGTGCCAGCAGCCAAAGTTACACCCGCGGGAGGCCCCACTTGAGAAACACCGGGGAGCTGTTTTTT.

This sequence joins TRBV6-6 and TRBJ2-2, with D perhaps matching TRBD1 (6 bases). The V end lost 0 bases, the J end lost 3 bases, and 11 bases lay between the germline ends. CDR1 is MNHNY and CDR2 is SVGAGI in the germline V gene (reference sequence). The CDR3 is 16 amino acids. The CDR3 reads CASSYSTQGDTGELFF. The CDR3, as DNA: TGTGCCAGCAGTTACTCCACACAGGGTGACACCGGGGAGCTGTTTTTT.

V gene TRBV11-3 combines with J gene TRBJ2-7; D is ambiguous. There are 11 residues in the CDR3. Germline lookup yields CDR1 SGHNT and CDR2 YENEEA. V was trimmed by 4 bases and J by 6 bases, leaving 7 bases between them. For the CDR3, the DNA is TGTGCCAGCAGCTCTGCAGGCGAGCAGTACTTC. Its translation: CASSSAGEQYF.

This clone was observed a few times. As DNA, the CDR3 is TGTGCCAGCAGTTTGGGGGGGACTTCACCCCTCCACTTT. As protein: CASSLGGTSPLHF. The V gene is TRBV12-3 or TRBV12-4, the J gene TRBJ1-6; TRBD1 might be the D (5 bases). This CDR3 has 13 residues. Trimming left V 3 bases short and J 9 bases short, with 9 bases between.

A few counts support this clone. V gene TRBV18 combines with J gene TRBJ2-7; D not resolved. V was pared by 1 base and J by 0 bases, with 13 bases between. Germline V lookup: CDR1 KGHSH, CDR2 LQKENI. The CDR3 is 16 residues long. The CDR3 nucleotides are TGTGCCAGCTCACCACTTATCCCGAGTAGCTCCTACGAGCAGTACTTC. Its translation is CASSPLIPSSSYEQYF.

This rearrangement joins TRBV6-5 to TRBJ1-2, with 7 nucleotides matching TRBD1. V dropped 11 bases and J dropped 7; count of bases not matched to a gene: 16. The germline CDR1 and CDR2 sequences are MNHEY and SVGAGI. The CDR3 has 14 amino acids. The CDR3 DNA reads as TGTGCCTCTTATACCCGACAGGGCAGTTCTGGCTACACCTTC. It encodes CASYTRQGSSGYTF.

This sequence joins TRBV24-1 and TRBJ1-2; D is uncertain. V lost 4 bases, J lost 4 bases, and 9 bases lay in between. CDR1 is KGHDR, CDR2 SFDVKD, per germline. The CDR3 length is 13 residues. The CDR3 DNA reads TGTGCCACCAGTGAGCGACACAGCTATGGCTACACCTTC. This encodes CATSERHSYGYTF.

V and J are TRBV5-4 and TRBJ2-5; D may be TRBD2 (6 bases). The CDR3 length is 17 residues. V was clipped by 0 bases and J by 2 bases, with 17 bases between them. Germline-derived CDR1 and CDR2 are SGHNT and YYREEE (reference sequence). The CDR3: CASSLASGGRSQETQYF. The CDR3 DNA follows: TGTGCCAGCAGCTTGGCATCCGGGGGACGCTCGCAAGAGACCCAGTACTTC.

The CDR3 loop reads CASSLEVGSSYNEQFF. In nucleotides, the CDR3 is TGCGCCAGCAGCTTGGAGGTGGGTAGCTCCTACAATGAGCAGTTCTTC. The J gene is TRBJ2-1, the V gene TRBV5-1; D unresolved. CDR1 and CDR2 (germline): SGHRS, YFSETQ. The CDR3 has 16 residues. The germline V and J ends were trimmed by 0 bases and 0 bases, with 10 bases remaining between them.

The chain links TRBV6-5 to TRBJ2-3; D is unresolved. The germline CDR1 and CDR2 sequences are MNHEY and SVGAGI. This CDR3 is 11 amino acids long. V was shortened by 7 bases and J by 2 bases, with 4 bases between the two germline ends. DNA of the CDR3: TGTGCCAGCACCATCACAGATACGCAGTATTTT. As protein: CASTITDTQYF.

The genes are TRBV6-2 or TRBV6-3 and TRBJ2-5; D might be TRBD2 (6 bases). V was clipped by 5 bases and J by 0 bases, with 16 bases between them. Germline V gene data show CDR1 as MNHEY and CDR2 as SVGEGT. The CDR3 spans 16 residues. The CDR3 here is CASSGPGLTHQETQYF. The CDR3, as DNA: TGTGCCAGCAGTGGTCCCGGACTAACCCACCAAGAGACCCAGTACTTC.

This clone was seen more than once but under ten times. The V call is TRBV2, the J call TRBJ1-1; 7 positions match TRBD1. The V segment lost 10 bases and the J segment 6 bases; nucleotides outside the gene matches: 11. CDR3 length: 13 amino acids. The germline V gene has CDR1 SNHLY and CDR2 FYNNEI. CDR3 nucleotide sequence: TGTGCCACCGGGACAGTGGGTGGCCCTGAAGCTTTCTTT. Translated: CATGTVGGPEAFF.

The chain uses TRBV27 and TRBJ2-7, with D perhaps TRBD1 (5 bases). CDR3 size: 18 residues. The germline V gene has CDR1 MNHEY and CDR2 SMNVEV (reference sequence). Trimming took 8 bases from V and 4 from J, leaving 30 bases between them. The CDR3 DNA follows: TGTGCCAGCGGTTCCACCGTTACAGGCCGCCCTGGGCTATACGAGCAGTACTTC. Translating gives CASGSTVTGRPGLYEQYF.

The table lists this clone with a few counts. The V and J genes are TRBV12-3 or TRBV12-4 and TRBJ2-3; 10 nucleotides line up with TRBD2. The CDR3 consists of 12 residues. The V and J ends lost 5 bases and 9 bases, in that order; junction bases with no gene match: 2. This CDR3 reads CASSNSGGTQYF. The CDR3 region has the DNA TGTGCCAGCAGTAATAGCGGGGGGACGCAGTATTTT.

The V gene is TRBV3-1 (or the pseudogene TRBV3-2), the J gene TRBJ2-1; no clear D gene. Germline V gene sequence: CDR1 LGHDT, CDR2 YNNKEL (reference sequence). CDR3 length: 14 amino acids. With 4 bases removed from V and 3 bases from J, the gap between germline ends came to 10 bases. The CDR3 DNA sequence: TGTGCCAGCAGCCTAGATTGGGGCTACAATGAGCAGTTCTTC. This codes for CASSLDWGYNEQFF.

The V and J genes are TRBV6-4 and TRBJ1-1; D is uncertain. V was trimmed by 7 bases and J by 4 bases, leaving 19 bases between them. The CDR3 is 15 residues long. Looked up from germline, CDR1 is MRHNA and CDR2 is SNTAGT. CDR3 in DNA: TGTGCCAGCATTCCCGGGTTACCTGGGTCCACTGAAGCTTTCTTT. It encodes CASIPGLPGSTEAFF.

This rearrangement joins TRBV7-2 to TRBJ1-5; no definite D call. V was clipped by 5 bases and J by 3 bases, with 20 bases between them. The CDR3 is made up of 17 amino acids. The germline CDR1 and CDR2 sequences are SGHTA and FQGNSA. CDR3 sequence: CASSLEGPGGSNQPQHF. CDR3 nucleotides: TGTGCCAGCAGCCTAGAGGGCCCAGGAGGTTCCAATCAGCCCCAGCATTTT. The full variable domain, rest sourced from reference TRBV7-2 and TRBJ1-5, is GAGVSQSPSNKVTEKGKDVELRCDPISGHTALYWYRQSLGQGLEFLIYFQGNSAPDKSGLPSDRFSAERTGGSVSTLTIQRTQQEDSAVYLCASSLEGPGGSNQPQHFGDGTRLSIL.

This clone was seen only a few times. This sequence joins TRBV2 and TRBJ2-3; perhaps D is TRBD1 or TRBD2 (5 bases each). Trimming removed 2 bases at V and 2 bases at J, with 17 bases between. Germline CDR1 is SNHLY and CDR2 is FYNNEI. The CDR3 sequence is 17 residues long. This CDR3 is CASSESGTSQFTDTQYF. CDR3 DNA sequence: TGTGCCAGCAGTGAATCCGGGACCAGCCAATTCACAGATACGCAGTATTTT.

A few counts support this clone. DNA for the CDR3: TGTGCCAGCAGACAGGGAGACTATGGCTACACCTTC. Its protein product is CASRQGDYGYTF. The rearrangement joins TRBV6-5 to TRBJ1-2, with D possibly being TRBD1 (6 bases). The germline CDR1 and CDR2 sequences are MNHEY and SVGAGI. Between the trimmed V and J ends, which lost 6 bases and 3 bases, there was a span of 8 bases. The CDR3 has 12 amino acids.

This clone has just a few counts. The CDR3 DNA reads TGTGCCAGCAGTTACACAGGAAGGACGGGGGAAGCTTTCTTT. This translates into CASSYTGRTGEAFF. The gene calls are TRBV6-5 and TRBJ1-1, with D possibly being TRBD1 (5 bases). Looked up from germline, CDR1 is MNHEY and CDR2 is SVGAGI. The CDR3 is made up of 14 amino acids. V gave up 2 bases and J gave up 8 bases, with 15 bases separating them.

J is TRBJ2-1 and V is TRBV5-1; 7 bases fit TRBD1. This CDR3 is 16 amino acids long. With 4 bases clipped from V and 0 bases from J, the junction kept 7 bases outside the gene matches. Germline CDR1 and CDR2: SGHRS and YFSETQ. CDR3 sequence: CASSPQGITSYNEQFF. CDR3 coding DNA: TGCGCCAGCAGCCCACAGGGGATCACCTCCTACAATGAGCAGTTCTTC.

J is TRBJ2-7 and V is TRBV6-5; TRBD1 matches 7 bases. J lost 0 bases, V lost 7 bases, and 3 bases had no gene match. The CDR3 totals 13 residues. Germline CDR1 reads MNHEY; CDR2 reads SVGAGI. CDR3 loop: CASIRQGSYEQYF. The CDR3 nucleotides read TGTGCCAGCATTAGACAGGGCTCCTACGAGCAGTACTTC.

This clone has more than one count but fewer than ten. The V and J genes are TRBV6-5 and TRBJ1-5; D remains ambiguous. V dropped 0 bases and J dropped 3 bases, with 3 bases sitting between them. Germline loops: CDR1 MNHEY, CDR2 SVGAGI. The CDR3 totals 13 residues. CDR3 nucleotide sequence: TGTGCCAGCAGTTACTCCATCAATCAGCCCCAGCATTTT. It encodes CASSYSINQPQHF.

DNA of the CDR3: TGTGCCAGCAGCGTAGCGAGCAGGGGAGGGCAAGAGACCCAGTACTTC. Protein sequence: CASSVASRGGQETQYF. The rearrangement uses TRBV9 and TRBJ2-5; a weak D match, TRBD2 (7 bases). Germline values: CDR1 SGDLS, CDR2 YYNGEE. Trimming cost V 0 bases and J 2 bases, with 14 bases left between them. CDR3 size: 16 residues.

Only a few counts were recorded for this clone. V usage is TRBV5-4 and J usage is TRBJ2-2; D is ambiguous. Looked up from germline, CDR1 is SGHNT and CDR2 is YYREEE (reference sequence). The CDR3 spans 14 residues. With 0 bases removed from V and 1 base from J, the gap between germline ends came to 4 bases. This CDR3 reads CASSLAGNTGELFF. CDR3 DNA sequence: TGTGCCAGCAGCTTGGCAGGGAACACCGGGGAGCTGTTTTTT.

This chain links TRBV7-9 with TRBJ2-7; D perhaps matches TRBD1 (6 bases). The V end was cut by 4 bases, the J end by 13 bases, with 17 bases between. The CDR3 is made up of 12 amino acids. Germline V gives CDR1 SEHNR, CDR2 FQNEAQ (reference sequence). The CDR3 loop reads CASSSRGHQKYF. The DNA of the CDR3 is TGTGCCAGCAGCTCGAGGGGACACCAAAAATACTTC.

The chain recombines TRBV12-3 or TRBV12-4 with TRBJ1-6, with TRBD1 identical over 7 bases. V shed 8 bases, J shed 5 bases, and the junction held 3 bases outside the gene matches. This CDR3 has 13 amino acids. CDR3: CASGTVDNSPLHF. Here the CDR3 DNA reads TGTGCCAGCGGGACAGTTGATAATTCACCCCTCCACTTT.

V is TRBV4-1 and J is TRBJ2-5; tentative D call: TRBD1 (5 bases). V dropped 1 base and J dropped 4 bases, with 7 bases sitting between them. CDR3 length equals 13 residues. From germline, CDR1 is MGHRA and CDR2 YSYEKL. The CDR3, as DNA: TGCGCCAGCAGCCAAGGAAGGGGAGAGACCCAGTACTTC. It specifies CASSQGRGETQYF.

This rearrangement joins TRBV3-1 (or the pseudogene TRBV3-2) to TRBJ1-2, with TRBD1 matching over 7 bases. The CDR3 contains 14 residues. Germline V gene data show CDR1 as LGHDT and CDR2 as YNNKEL (reference sequence). Germline trimming cut 2 bases from V and 5 bases from J; bases unmatched to any gene: 5. Here the CDR3 reads CASSQSGQPYGYTF. The DNA of the CDR3 is TGTGCCAGCAGCCAATCGGGACAGCCATATGGCTACACCTTC.

This clone turned up a few times. V and J are TRBV7-9 and TRBJ1-5; a weak D match, TRBD1 (6 bases). CDR1 SEHNR and CDR2 FQNEAQ come from the germline V gene (reference sequence). V was trimmed by 5 bases and J by 3 bases, leaving 17 bases between them. The CDR3 has 16 residues. The DNA for the CDR3 is TGTGCCAGCAGCCGGGGTCAGGGGCCCTACAATCAGCCCCAGCATTTT. This encodes CASSRGQGPYNQPQHF.

This clone was seen a handful of times. The chain carries TRBV5-4 and TRBJ1-3, with D perhaps matching TRBD1 (5 bases). Germline values: CDR1 SGHNT, CDR2 YYREEE (reference sequence). V lost 6 bases, J lost 2 bases, and 18 bases lay in between. The CDR3 sequence is 16 residues long. The CDR3 region has the DNA TGTGCCAGCACTCAGCTGGGGGAATCTCCTGGAAACACCATATATTTT. Protein: CASTQLGESPGNTIYF.